In its sample, the clone carrying this T cell receptor beta chain was seen many times. Trimming at V came to 3 bases and at J to 6 bases, leaving 10 bases not matched to a gene. This CDR3 has 16 residues. The data stem from a study of T cells in Graves' hyperthyroidism and ophthalmopathy. Amplified regions were TCR beta CDR3 sequences from RNA transcripts. The HTBI primer set drove a first-round RT-PCR of the TCR CDR3. TCRdb used MiXCR to reprocess the multiplex PCR reads, holding one entry per CDR3 protein. Seen here are around 620,000 distinct CDR3 sequences, 15% to 20% observed once, and the top ten hold about 3.8%.

V is TRBV12-3 or TRBV12-4 and J is TRBJ2-3; 9 bases are shared with TRBD2. This receptor was taken from a woman in her thirties with Graves' hyperthyroidism. Sequenced: blood. The CDR3 here is CASSLYRSGRTDTQYF. DNA of the CDR3: TGTGCCAGCAGTTTGTATCGTAGCGGGAGAACGGATACGCAGTATTTT.